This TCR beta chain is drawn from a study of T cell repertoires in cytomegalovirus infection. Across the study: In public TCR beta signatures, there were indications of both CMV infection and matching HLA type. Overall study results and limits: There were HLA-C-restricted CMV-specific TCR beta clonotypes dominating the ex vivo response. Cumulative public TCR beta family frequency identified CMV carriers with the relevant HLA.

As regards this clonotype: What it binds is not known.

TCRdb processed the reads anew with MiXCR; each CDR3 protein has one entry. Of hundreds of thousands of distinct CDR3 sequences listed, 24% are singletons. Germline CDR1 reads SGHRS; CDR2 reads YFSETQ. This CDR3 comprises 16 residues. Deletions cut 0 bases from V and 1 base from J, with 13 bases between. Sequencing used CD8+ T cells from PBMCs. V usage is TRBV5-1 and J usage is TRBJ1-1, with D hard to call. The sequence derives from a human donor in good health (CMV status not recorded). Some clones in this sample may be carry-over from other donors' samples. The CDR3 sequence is CASSLVMTRENTEAFF. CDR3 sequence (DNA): TGCGCCAGCAGCTTGGTCATGACAAGAGAGAACACTGAAGCTTTCTTT.